Following are 27 T cell receptor beta chains from one sample sequenced in a study of cytomegalovirus exposure and HLA in healthy donors. The protocol was immunoSEQ multiplex PCR, while the TCRdb copy is restricted to in-frame clones and leaves out a portion. The table records 150,000 to 200,000 clones, less than 85% of them present only once. Material: PBMCs. These receptors originate from a man in his late teens or twenties in good health and CMV-seropositive.

The chain joins TRBV5-1 to TRBJ2-7, with a weak D call TRBD1 (6 bases). Germline CDR1 SGHRS, CDR2 YFSETQ. Trimming stripped 7 bases from V and 1 base from J, with 18 bases between. The CDR3 is 15 residues long. The CDR3 sequence: CASGRRGSASYEQYF. The CDR3 DNA sequence: TGCGCCAGCGGACGCAGGGGAAGTGCTTCCTACGAGCAGTACTTC.

The chain recombines TRBV18 with TRBJ1-3; 7 bases map to TRBD1. Trimming removed 4 bases from V and 1 base from J; junction bases left unmatched: 4. Per the germline V gene, CDR1 is KGHSH and CDR2 is LQKENI. The CDR3 is made up of 15 amino acids. The CDR3 loop is CASSRLQGSGNTIYF. The CDR3 DNA is TGTGCCAGCTCACGTCTACAGGGGTCTGGAAACACCATATATTTT.

V is TRBV6-1 and J is TRBJ1-2, with D tentatively TRBD1 (6 bases). The CDR3 runs to 15 residues. The V end lost 3 bases, the J end lost 2 bases, and 13 bases lay between the germline ends. Germline CDR1 MNHNS, CDR2 SASEGT. As DNA, the CDR3 is TGTGCCAGCAGTGAGACGGACAGTTACAACTATGGCTACACCTTC. Protein sequence: CASSETDSYNYGYTF.

The chain employs TRBV6-6 and TRBJ2-1, with TRBD2 identical over 7 bases. Germline CDR1 reads MNHNY; CDR2 reads SVGAGI (reference sequence). V shed 5 bases and J 3 bases; nucleotides not matched to a gene: 10. CDR3 length: 16 residues. This CDR3 is CASSPSSGGYYNEQFF. The CDR3 DNA follows: TGTGCCAGCAGTCCCTCTAGCGGAGGTTACTACAATGAGCAGTTCTTC.

This clone was observed a single time. The chain recombines TRBV5-8 with TRBJ1-2; the D is unclear. Germline V gene data show CDR1 as SGHTS and CDR2 as YDEGEE. This CDR3 is built from 12 residues. Trimming took off 1 base at V and 9 bases at J, with 10 bases between the two ends. Written as DNA, the CDR3 is TGTGCCAGCAGCTTGCGGTCTGTCCGCTACACCTTC. Amino acid sequence: CASSLRSVRYTF.

CDR3 DNA sequence: TGTGCCAGCAGCCGCGACAGCTACGGCAATCAGCCCCAGCATTTT. Encoded protein: CASSRDSYGNQPQHF. V and J are TRBV9 and TRBJ1-5, with D tentatively TRBD1 (5 bases). CDR1 and CDR2 from the germline V gene are SGDLS and YYNGEE. Deletions cut 4 bases from V and 2 bases from J, with 13 bases between. The CDR3 is 15 residues long.

The chain uses TRBV10-2 and TRBJ2-3, with 13 positions matching TRBD2. J lost 2 bases, V lost 6 bases, and 11 bases had no gene match. Germline CDR1 reads WSHSY; CDR2 reads SAAADI. This CDR3 region has 18 residues. The CDR3 DNA sequence: TGCGCCAGCAGAGCCACTAGCGGGAGGGCCGGTGACACAGATACGCAGTATTTT. Its translation: CASRATSGRAGDTDTQYF.

The rearrangement joins TRBV28 to TRBJ2-5; D gene uncertain. Trimming removed 6 bases from V and 3 bases from J, with 8 bases in between. This CDR3 comprises 12 residues. Germline CDR1 and CDR2: MDHEN and SYDVKM. CDR3 in DNA: TGTGCCAGCAGGGCACAAGAAGAGACCCAGTACTTC. This sequence encodes CASRAQEETQYF.

The chain carries TRBV9 and TRBJ1-6; 7 nucleotides match TRBD1. CDR1 and CDR2 from the germline V gene are SGDLS and YYNGEE. The CDR3 extends over 13 amino acids. Trimming cost V 1 base and J 11 bases; bases outside gene matches: 3. This CDR3 is CASSVTTGPPLHF. The CDR3 nucleotides are TGTGCCAGCAGCGTAACGACAGGGCCACCCCTCCACTTT.

The CDR3 nucleotides read TGCGCCAGCAGCCGTGGGGGACAGGGGGATGGAGAGCAGTACTTC. It codes for CASSRGGQGDGEQYF. The genes are TRBV5-1 and TRBJ2-7; the match to TRBD1 covers 11 bases. V dropped 4 bases and J dropped 7; count of bases not matched to a gene: 10. Germline V gene lookup returns CDR1 SGHRS and CDR2 YFSETQ. The CDR3 consists of 15 residues.

V and J are TRBV27 and TRBJ2-2; a weak D match, TRBD1 (6 bases). Trimming took off 1 base at V and 5 bases at J, with 17 bases between the two ends. Germline CDR1 is MNHEY and CDR2 is SMNVEV (reference sequence). The CDR3 consists of 17 residues. The CDR3 DNA reads as TGTGCCAGCAGTTTATTACCCCCAGGGGCGAGTACCGGGGAGCTGTTTTTT. Its protein is CASSLLPPGASTGELFF.

This clone was counted a few times. The V gene is TRBV15, the J gene TRBJ2-5; 8 bases are a match to TRBD2. The CDR3 sequence is 15 residues long. J gave up 5 bases and V 1 base, and 6 bases lay outside the gene matches. Germline V gives CDR1 LNHNV, CDR2 YYDKDF (reference sequence). The CDR3, as DNA: TGTGCCACCAGCAGAGGACAGCGGGGGCGGGAGACCCAGTACTTC. This sequence encodes CATSRGQRGRETQYF.

V gene TRBV27 combines with J gene TRBJ1-1; the D gene is possibly TRBD1 (5 bases). V shed 10 bases and J shed 4 bases, with 16 bases lying between them. CDR1 and CDR2 (germline): MNHEY, SMNVEV (reference sequence). The CDR3 spans 13 residues. CDR3 residues: CATREGIGTEAFF. Here the CDR3 DNA reads TGTGCCACCCGGGAGGGGATCGGCACTGAAGCTTTCTTT.

With regard to this clone: The same CDR3 can be traced to other DNA sequences in this sample. This rearrangement joins TRBV28 to TRBJ1-5; possibly TRBD1 for D (5 bases). Trimming pared 1 base from V and 6 bases from J, leaving 13 bases between. Looked up from germline, CDR1 is MDHEN and CDR2 is SYDVKM. The CDR3 runs 15 residues. The CDR3 region is CASSLSSGGSQPQHF. CDR3 sequence (DNA): TGTGCCAGCAGTTTATCATCGGGGGGGAGTCAGCCCCAGCATTTT.

The chain couples TRBV9 to TRBJ1-1; TRBD1 aligns across 8 bases. Germline CDR1 is SGDLS and CDR2 is YYNGEE. The CDR3 has 16 residues. The J segment lost 1 base and the V segment lost 5 bases, leaving 10 bases of the junction unmatched. This chain's CDR3 is CASSPSGQAPNTEAFF. The CDR3 nucleotides are TGTGCCAGCAGTCCCTCGGGACAGGCGCCGAACACTGAAGCTTTCTTT.

This clone has only one observation. This chain uses TRBV28 with TRBJ2-3; D gene ambiguous. Trimming stripped 4 bases from V and 5 bases from J, with 10 bases between. There are 13 residues in the CDR3. Germline V gene data show CDR1 as MDHEN and CDR2 as SYDVKM. CDR3 bases: TGTGCCAGCAGTTCCTTAACGCGAGATACGCAGTATTTT. Its translation is CASSSLTRDTQYF.

The chain carries TRBV6-5 and TRBJ2-3; TRBD2 aligns across 13 bases. Trimming removed 6 bases from V and 4 bases from J; junction bases left unmatched: 4. The germline CDR1 and CDR2 sequences are MNHEY and SVGAGI. CDR3 length equals 15 residues. The CDR3 nucleotides read TGTGCCAGCAGCTCCGGACTAGCGGGGGCAGATACGCAGTATTTT. Translation: CASSSGLAGADTQYF.

This chain connects TRBV2 to TRBJ1-6, with D possibly TRBD1 on 6 matching bases. Germline CDR1 SNHLY, CDR2 FYNNEI. The CDR3 is 13 residues long. V lost 9 bases and J 8 bases, leaving 14 bases between the germline ends. The CDR3 bases are TGTGCCAGGTCCCGGGACATAGATTCACCCCTCCACTTT. Translation gives CARSRDIDSPLHF.

The chain recombines TRBV2 with TRBJ2-6; D is possibly TRBD2 (6 bases). This CDR3 has 15 amino acids. The V gene lost 7 bases and the J gene lost 1 base, with 11 bases spanning the gap. Per germline, CDR1 SNHLY and CDR2 FYNNEI. The CDR3 loop reads CASTGSGSGANVLTF. The CDR3 DNA follows: TGTGCCAGCACCGGGAGCGGGTCTGGGGCCAACGTCCTGACTTTC.

This sequence joins TRBV29-1 and TRBJ2-1; 12 bases are shared with TRBD2. The CDR3 loop spans 16 amino acids. Losses at the gene ends were 7 bases for V and 6 bases for J; bases not matched to a gene: 13. Looked up from germline, CDR1 is SQVTM and CDR2 is ANQGSEA. The CDR3 nucleotides read TGCAGCGCCTTACTAGCGGGGGGCCCTGTCCTCAATGAGCAGTTCTTC. As protein: CSALLAGGPVLNEQFF.

The J gene is TRBJ1-1, the V gene TRBV4-2, with D tentatively TRBD1 (5 bases). This CDR3 is built from 18 residues. V was clipped by 0 bases and J by 4 bases, with 21 bases between them. Germline V gene lookup returns CDR1 LGHNA and CDR2 YNFKEQ. The CDR3 here is CASSQDIQAWGSSTEAFF. The CDR3 DNA reads as TGTGCCAGCAGCCAAGATATCCAAGCCTGGGGCTCCAGCACTGAAGCTTTCTTT.

This clone was recorded once. The chain joins TRBV30 to TRBJ2-2, with D tentatively TRBD1 (5 bases). The V gene's germline CDR1 is GTSNPN and CDR2 SVGIG (reference sequence). V was pared by 4 bases and J by 2 bases, with 11 bases between. The CDR3 loop spans 14 amino acids. The CDR3 bases are TGTGCCTGGAAAGTTGACAGTAACACCGGGGAGCTGTTTTTT. Protein product: CAWKVDSNTGELFF.

J is TRBJ2-2 and V is TRBV14; tentative D call: TRBD1 (6 bases). CDR1 is SGHDN and CDR2 is FVKESK in the germline V gene. This CDR3 spans 17 amino acids. V lost 1 base, J lost 1 base, and 13 bases lay in between. The CDR3 spells CASSQANPQGNTGELFF. The CDR3 nucleotides are TGTGCCAGCAGCCAAGCTAACCCACAGGGGAACACCGGGGAGCTGTTTTTT.

The rearrangement links TRBV7-9 to TRBJ1-1; 7 nucleotides align to TRBD1. The CDR3 runs 13 residues. Germline V gene sequence: CDR1 SEHNR, CDR2 FQNEAQ (reference sequence). V lost 4 bases and J lost 2; bases outside the gene matches: 1. This CDR3 reads CASSYRGNTEAFF. CDR3 bases: TGTGCCAGCAGCTACAGGGGTAACACTGAAGCTTTCTTT.

The chain carries TRBV30 and TRBJ1-5; no definite D call. Germline V gives CDR1 GTSNPN, CDR2 SVGIG (reference sequence). CDR3 length equals 15 residues. Trimming shortened V by 0 bases and J by 0 bases, and 9 bases separated the two germline ends. For the CDR3, the DNA is TGTGCCTGGAGTGTGGGCAGTTATAGCAATCAGCCCCAGCATTTT. Translated, it gives CAWSVGSYSNQPQHF.

V usage is TRBV28 and J usage is TRBJ1-2, with 7 bases matching TRBD1. V lost 6 bases and J lost 2; bases outside the gene matches: 12. This CDR3 comprises 16 residues. Germline CDR1 reads MDHEN; CDR2 reads SYDVKM. CDR3 nucleotides: TGTGCCAGCAGCGACCCCCGGACAGGAATAAACTATGGCTACACCTTC. This translates into CASSDPRTGINYGYTF.

This clone was counted a single time. The rearrangement uses TRBV7-9 and TRBJ1-1, with TRBD1 matching over 8 bases. Germline CDR1 reads SEHNR; CDR2 reads FQNEAQ (reference sequence). V shed 1 base, J shed 5 bases, and the junction held 6 bases outside the gene matches. The CDR3 contains 15 residues. CDR3 bases: TGTGCCAGCAGCTTAGAGACAGGGGAATGGACTGAAGCTTTCTTT. Protein product: CASSLETGEWTEAFF.